The rows below give T cell receptor beta chains drawn from one sample of a study of blood T cell repertoires in COVID-19. Clones were sequenced by immunoSEQ multiplex PCR, and TCRdb holds only the in-frame ones, with some missing. The data contain about 410,000 clones, around 89% of them singletons. Sequencing was done on a sample of peripheral blood. These receptors all stem from a woman in her forties with COVID-19, enrolled during active disease. Both conserved end residues are part of each CDR3. The order of the fields is V gene, clone size, J gene, D gene, CDR3 protein, CDR3 DNA. A D gene is named only where the DNA matches it firmly. Part of the rows lack a size; the others show once, few, many or a class for expanded clones.

TRBV7-9	.	TRBJ2-3	.	CASSLRGRVDTQYF	TGTGCCAGCAGTTTAAGGGGCAGGGTAGATACGCAGTATTTT
TRBV29-1	.	TRBJ1-1	.	CSVGGLPMEAFF	TGCAGCGTTGGGGGGCTCCCCATGGAAGCTTTCTTT
TRBV2	.	TRBJ2-3	.	CASSPEGVGADTQYF	TGTGCCAGCAGTCCCGAGGGGGTTGGCGCAGATACGCAGTATTTT
TRBV14	.	TRBJ2-7	.	CASSRPGSSYEQYF	TGTGCCAGCAGTCGACCGGGAAGCTCCTACGAGCAGTACTTC
TRBV9	.	TRBJ2-2	.	CASSSAGELFF	TGTGCCAGCAGCTCGGCCGGGGAGCTGTTTTTT
TRBV7-9	.	TRBJ1-3	.	CASSKDRSSGNTIYF	TGTGCCAGCAGCAAGGACAGAAGCTCTGGAAACACCATATATTTT
TRBV28	.	TRBJ2-7	.	CASSDPRGDAYEQYF	TGTGCCAGCAGCGACCCGCGGGGCGACGCCTACGAGCAGTACTTC
TRBV7-9	.	TRBJ1-2	.	CASSYPQGGYGYTF	TGTGCCAGCAGCTATCCACAGGGCGGCTATGGCTACACCTTC
TRBV15	.	TRBJ2-7	.	CATSREAREQYF	TGTGCCACCAGCAGAGAGGCTCGAGAGCAGTACTTC
TRBV19	few	TRBJ1-6	TRBD1	CASSPDREGSPLHF	TGTGCCAGTAGTCCGGACAGGGAAGGCTCACCCCTCCACTTT
TRBV11-2	.	TRBJ2-7	TRBD2	CASSLASGRVLSHEQYF	TGTGCCAGCAGCTTAGCTAGCGGGAGGGTCCTCTCCCACGAGCAGTACTTC
TRBV5-8	.	TRBJ1-1	.	CASSLVPRNLLHMNTEAFF	TGTGCCAGCAGCTTGGTTCCGCGAAACTTACTACACATGAACACTGAAGCTTTCTTT
TRBV11-2	.	TRBJ1-5	.	CASSGQYSNQPQHF	TGTGCCAGCAGCGGACAGTATAGCAATCAGCCCCAGCATTTT
TRBV7-3	few	TRBJ1-2	TRBD1	CASSFTPGQAYGYTF	TGTGCCAGCAGTTTCACCCCGGGACAGGCATATGGCTACACCTTC
TRBV7-2	.	TRBJ2-1	TRBD2	CASSPRGKRGTYNEQFF	TGTGCCAGCAGCCCCCGGGGGAAGCGGGGGACCTACAATGAGCAGTTCTTC
TRBV28	.	TRBJ2-5	TRBD1	CASSLRQGTIQETQYF	TGTGCCAGCAGTTTAAGACAGGGGACGATCCAAGAGACCCAGTACTTC
TRBV12-3/TRBV12-4	.	TRBJ1-1	.	CASRPRGLTEAFF	TGTGCCAGCAGGCCCCGAGGGCTCACTGAAGCTTTCTTT
TRBV18	.	TRBJ1-1	TRBD1	CASSPTGANTEAFF	TGTGCCAGCTCGCCGACAGGGGCGAACACTGAAGCTTTCTTT
TRBV29-1	.	TRBJ1-4	.	CSVRGGDTIGEKLFF	TGCAGCGTCCGAGGGGGGGACACCATAGGGGAAAAACTGTTTTTT
TRBV28	.	TRBJ1-2	.	CASSLPAAPPANYGYTF	TGTGCCAGCAGTCTACCGGCGGCGCCTCCAGCTAACTATGGCTACACCTTC
TRBV30	.	TRBJ1-2	TRBD1	CASRDRTNYGYTF	TGTGCCAGCCGGGACAGGACCAACTATGGCTACACCTTC
TRBV7-2	.	TRBJ1-3	.	CASSLAGVATGNTIYF	TGTGCCAGCAGCTTAGCAGGGGTTGCGACTGGAAACACCATATATTTT
TRBV6-6	.	TRBJ1-1	.	CASRHTRGGGTEAFF	TGTGCCAGCAGACATACCAGGGGAGGGGGAACTGAAGCTTTCTTT
TRBV7-2	.	TRBJ1-2	.	CASSLGGTSGYTF	TGTGCCAGCAGCTTAGGGGGGACAAGCGGCTACACCTTC
TRBV12-3/TRBV12-4	.	TRBJ1-1	.	CASSFNLNTEAFF	TGTGCCAGCAGTTTTAACTTGAACACTGAAGCTTTCTTT
TRBV5-5	once	TRBJ2-3	.	CASSSGLLGTTDTQYF	TGTGCCAGCAGCTCGGGACTCCTGGGAACCACAGATACGCAGTATTTT
TRBV6-5	.	TRBJ1-5	TRBD1	CASSLTGTGGNQPQHF	TGTGCCAGCAGTTTAACCGGGACAGGGGGGAATCAGCCCCAGCATTTT
TRBV5-1	.	TRBJ1-2	.	CASAGGGANYGYTF	TGCGCCAGCGCCGGCGGGGGGGCTAACTATGGCTACACCTTC
TRBV2	once	TRBJ1-6	.	CATSYDSPLHF	TGTGCCACCAGCTATGATTCACCCCTCCACTTT
TRBV7-9	once	TRBJ2-1	TRBD2	CASSLRTSGLDSYNEQFF	TGTGCCAGCAGCTTAAGGACTAGCGGGTTAGATTCCTACAATGAGCAGTTCTTC
TRBV6-5	.	TRBJ1-1	.	CASSSGFGGTPTEAFF	TGTGCCAGCAGTTCGGGTTTTGGGGGGACGCCCACTGAAGCTTTCTTT
TRBV6-5	.	TRBJ2-7	TRBD2	CASTGGREWGEQYF	TGTGCCAGCACCGGGGGGAGGGAGTGGGGCGAGCAGTACTTC
TRBV6-1	.	TRBJ2-1	TRBD1	CASSEDRGGYNEQFF	TGTGCCAGCAGTGAGGACAGGGGTGGTTACAATGAGCAGTTCTTC
TRBV28	.	TRBJ1-4	TRBD1	CASSLPGQGGEKLFF	TGTGCCAGCAGTCTTCCGGGACAGGGAGGTGAAAAACTGTTTTTT
TRBV15	.	TRBJ1-2	.	CATSRARQEALYGYTF	TGTGCCACCAGCAGAGCGAGACAGGAGGCCTTGTATGGGTACACCTTC
TRBV7-3	.	TRBJ2-5	TRBD2	CASSQTSGGAGETQYF	TGTGCCAGCAGTCAAACTAGCGGGGGGGCTGGTGAGACCCAGTACTTC
TRBV5-4	.	TRBJ2-3	.	CASSLAGGRESATQYF	TGTGCCAGCAGCTTGGCCGGCGGCAGGGAAAGCGCGACGCAGTATTTT
TRBV7-2	.	TRBJ2-5	.	CASSRSSQETQYF	TGTGCCAGCAGCCGGAGCTCCCAAGAGACCCAGTACTTC
TRBV9	.	TRBJ2-5	TRBD1	CASIWDSQETQYF	TGTGCCAGCATCTGGGACAGCCAAGAGACCCAGTACTTC
TRBV9	.	TRBJ1-6	TRBD1	CASSAGPGTGGYNSPLHF	TGTGCCAGCAGCGCAGGCCCCGGGACAGGGGGCTATAATTCACCCCTCCACTTT
TRBV30	once	TRBJ2-1	TRBD1	CAWSGTVGTGFLDEQFF	TGTGCCTGGAGTGGGACCGTCGGGACAGGGTTTCTTGATGAGCAGTTCTTC
TRBV27	.	TRBJ1-5	TRBD1	CASSLTGQGSNQPQHF	TGTGCCAGCAGTTTAACGGGACAGGGTAGCAATCAGCCCCAGCATTTT
TRBV9	.	TRBJ2-5	.	CASSVVSSGTETQYF	TGTGCCAGCAGCGTCGTATCGTCCGGTACGGAGACCCAGTACTTC
TRBV28	.	TRBJ1-4	.	CASVQGNEKLFF	TGTGCCAGCGTCCAGGGAAATGAAAAACTGTTTTTT
TRBV7-2	.	TRBJ1-2	.	CASSPRVRDRQGYTF	TGTGCCAGCAGCCCCCGGGTCAGGGATCGGCAAGGCTACACCTTC
TRBV6-5	.	TRBJ1-4	.	CASSSVKLFF	TGTGCCAGCAGTAGCGTAAAACTGTTTTTT
TRBV7-8	.	TRBJ1-6	.	CASSLTRGNSPLHF	TGTGCCAGCAGCTTGACGCGGGGGAATTCACCCCTCCACTTT
TRBV12-3/TRBV12-4	.	TRBJ1-5	.	CASSFTGPQPQHF	TGTGCCAGCAGTTTCACAGGGCCCCAGCCCCAGCATTTT
TRBV10-1	.	TRBJ1-5	.	CASVEGGRADQPQHF	TGCGCCAGCGTGGAGGGCGGTAGGGCGGATCAGCCCCAGCATTTT
TRBV5-1	.	TRBJ1-6	.	CASSLMEGAYNSPLHF	TGCGCCAGCAGCTTGATGGAGGGTGCCTATAATTCACCCCTCCACTTT
TRBV9	.	TRBJ2-3	.	CASSVGGPDTQYF	TGTGCCAGCAGCGTGGGGGGGCCCGATACGCAGTATTTT
TRBV5-8	few	TRBJ2-3	.	CASSLGSFFEPGPYF	TGTGCCAGCAGCTTGGGGTCTTTCTTCGAGCCGGGTCCGTATTTT
TRBV28	once	TRBJ1-5	TRBD1	CASSLLSRTGGRGNQPQHF	TGTGCCAGCAGTTTATTGTCTAGGACAGGGGGCAGAGGCAATCAGCCCCAGCATTTT
TRBV7-9	.	TRBJ1-5	TRBD1	CASGQAGTNQPQHF	TGTGCCAGCGGACAGGCCGGAACAAATCAGCCCCAGCATTTT